The 13 T cell receptor beta chains below come from one sample, sequenced in a study of blood T cell repertoires in COVID-19. This table comes from immunoSEQ multiplex PCR, and its TCRdb copy is limited to in-frame clones, with some not included. Among about 250,000 clones, over 75% were seen once, and the ten largest hold about 14%. The sample was PBMCs or T cells enriched from blood (not recorded which). These TCRs come from a man younger than 35 who had recovered from COVID-19.

The chain couples TRBV28 to TRBJ2-3, with 7 bases matching TRBD2. There are 18 residues in the CDR3. V shed 3 bases and J 2 bases; nucleotides not matched to a gene: 14. Germline CDR1 reads MDHEN; CDR2 reads SYDVKM. The CDR3 nucleotides read TGTGCCAGCAGTTTTGGGGGTCGTCTAGCGGATTACACAGATACGCAGTATTTT. Its translation: CASSFGGRLADYTDTQYF. Filled out from reference TRBV28 and TRBJ2-3, the complete variable domain reads DVKVTQSSRYLVKRTGEKVFLECVQDMDHENMFWYRQDPGLGLRLIYFSYDVKMKEKGDIPEGYSVSREKKERFSLILESASTNQTSMYLCASSFGGRLADYTDTQYFGPGTRLTVL.

The rearrangement links TRBV18 to TRBJ1-5; 7 bases line up with TRBD1. Germline V CDR1 and CDR2: KGHSH, LQKENI. The trim removed 2 bases at V and 6 bases at J, leaving 1 base unmatched. This CDR3 region has 13 residues. For the CDR3, the DNA is TGTGCCAGCTCACCATGGACAGGTCAGCCCCAGCATTTT. It translates to CASSPWTGQPQHF. The full variable domain, in which reference TRBV18 and TRBJ1-5 provide the parts outside the CDR3, is NAGVMQNPRHLVRRRGQEARLRCSPMKGHSHVYWYRQLPEEGLKFMVYLQKENIIDESGMPKERFSAEFPKEGPSILRIQQVVRGDSAAYFCASSPWTGQPQHFGDGTRLSIL.

A single count supports this clone. This sequence joins TRBV5-4 and TRBJ2-3, with 8 bases fitting TRBD2. CDR3 length equals 16 residues. The trim removed 1 base at V and 4 bases at J, leaving 8 bases unmatched. From germline, CDR1 is SGHNT and CDR2 YYREEE (reference sequence). CDR3 nucleotides: TGTGCCAGCAGCTTGAGGACTAGCTTTATACCAGATACGCAGTATTTT. Translated, it gives CASSLRTSFIPDTQYF.

The genes are TRBV7-9 and TRBJ2-3, with TRBD1 matching 7 bases. V was pared by 3 bases and J by 1 base, with 1 base of the junction left unmatched. This CDR3 has 14 residues. Germline V gene lookup returns CDR1 SEHNR and CDR2 FQNEAQ (reference sequence). Here the CDR3 DNA reads TGTGCCAGCAGCTTTGGACAGGGCACAGATACGCAGTATTTT. Translated, it gives CASSFGQGTDTQYF.

V gene TRBV9 combines with J gene TRBJ2-3, with D tentatively TRBD2 (6 bases). The CDR3 runs to 17 residues. CDR1 is SGDLS and CDR2 is YYNGEE in the germline V gene. Trimming stripped 0 bases from V and 5 bases from J, with 19 bases between. CDR3 bases: TGTGCCAGCAGCGTAGGGCCCCCCGGGAGAGGGGAAGATACGCAGTATTTT. Residues: CASSVGPPGRGEDTQYF.

The sample holds one count of this clone. The V and J genes are TRBV5-1 and TRBJ1-2, with a possible D match to TRBD1 (6 bases). Per germline, CDR1 SGHRS and CDR2 YFSETQ. V was pared by 3 bases and J by 4 bases, with 16 bases between. The CDR3 has 15 amino acids. This CDR3 is CASSYSSGETYGYTF. The CDR3 nucleotides read TGCGCCAGCAGCTATTCATCAGGGGAAACCTATGGCTACACCTTC.

This clone was seen more than once but under ten times. The rearrangement joins TRBV27 to TRBJ2-3; 12 bases are shared with TRBD2. Germline CDR1 reads MNHEY; CDR2 reads SMNVEV (reference sequence). The CDR3 extends over 16 amino acids. The J segment lost 4 bases and the V segment lost 0 bases, leaving 2 bases of the junction unmatched. CDR3 protein: CASSLSPSGGADTQYF. In DNA form, the CDR3 reads TGTGCCAGCAGTTTATCCCCTAGCGGGGGGGCAGATACGCAGTATTTT.

The chain's CDR3 is CASSIVHGQPQHF. The DNA for the CDR3 is TGTGCCAGTAGTATAGTCCATGGCCAGCCCCAGCATTTT. The chain joins TRBV19 to TRBJ1-5; D not resolved. The V end was cut by 1 base, the J end by 7 bases, with 8 bases between. The CDR3 consists of 13 residues. Germline V CDR1 and CDR2: LNHDA, SQIVND (reference sequence).

The J gene is TRBJ1-2, the V gene TRBV10-1; D may be TRBD1 (5 bases). Trimming pared 6 bases from V and 8 bases from J, leaving 16 bases between. CDR1 and CDR2 (germline): WNHNN, SYGVQD (reference sequence). CDR3 length: 13 amino acids. The CDR3 is CASSPGQGGGYTF. The DNA for the CDR3 is TGCGCCAGCAGCCCCGGGCAGGGCGGCGGCTACACCTTC.

The chain has TRBV2 and TRBJ2-7, with D perhaps matching TRBD1 (6 bases). There are 14 residues in the CDR3. Deletions cut 5 bases from V and 3 bases from J, with 14 bases between. The germline V gene encodes CDR1 SNHLY and CDR2 FYNNEI. The DNA of the CDR3 is TGTGCCAGCAGTCCCGGGACACGATACTACGAGCAGTACTTC. Its protein product is CASSPGTRYYEQYF. Full variable domain (outside the CDR3, taken from reference TRBV2 and TRBJ2-7): EPEVTQTPSHQVTQMGQEVILRCVPISNHLYFYWYRQILGQKVEFLVSFYNNEISEKSEIFDDQFSVERPDGSNFTLKIRSTKLEDSAMYFCASSPGTRYYEQYFGPGTRLTVT.

V and J are TRBV6-5 and TRBJ2-7; 8 positions agree with TRBD1. With V trimmed by 7 bases and J by 2 bases, 1 base remained unmatched. CDR1 is MNHEY and CDR2 is SVGAGI in the germline V gene. The CDR3 contains 12 residues. CDR3 nucleotide sequence: TGTGCCAGCACGGGACAGGCCTACGAGCAGTACTTC. As protein: CASTGQAYEQYF.

The chain uses TRBV5-1 and TRBJ2-7, with 7 bases aligning to TRBD1. The germline V gene has CDR1 SGHRS and CDR2 YFSETQ. V lost 0 bases and J lost 7; bases outside the gene matches: 13. There are 16 residues in the CDR3. The CDR3 here is CASSLGGRDSLGEQYF. CDR3 coding DNA: TGCGCCAGCAGCTTGGGAGGCCGGGACAGCTTGGGAGAGCAGTACTTC.

V usage is TRBV19 and J usage is TRBJ2-3; 11 bases are a match to TRBD2. Germline CDR1 and CDR2: LNHDA and SQIVND (reference sequence). Germline trimming cut 5 bases from V and 0 bases from J; bases unmatched to any gene: 7. CDR3 length equals 17 residues. As DNA, the CDR3 is TGTGCCAGTAGTCTCACTAGCGGGAGCTCTAGCACAGATACGCAGTATTTT. Its protein is CASSLTSGSSSTDTQYF.